This passage covers 24 T cell receptor beta chains from one sample sequenced in a study of cytomegalovirus exposure and HLA in healthy donors. In the PCR, 60 Vbeta and 13 Jbeta primers were used. Clones were sequenced by immunoSEQ multiplex PCR, and TCRdb holds only the in-frame ones, with some missing. The sample data list roughly 34,000 clones. What was sequenced was PBMCs. All receptors derive from a woman in her forties in good health and CMV-seropositive.

V gene TRBV30 combines with J gene TRBJ1-1, with D possibly being TRBD1 (6 bases). The V end lost 5 bases, the J end lost 0 bases, and 7 bases lay between the germline ends. Germline V lookup: CDR1 GTSNPN, CDR2 SVGIG (reference sequence). The CDR3 extends over 12 amino acids. The CDR3 sequence: CAWDRLNTEAFF. For the CDR3, the DNA is TGTGCCTGGGACAGGTTGAACACTGAAGCTTTCTTT.

Regarding this clone: This specimen includes other DNA sequences encoding the same CDR3. CDR3 DNA sequence: TGCGCCAGCAGTCCGGGACAGGGATCCTACGAGCAGTACTTC. It specifies CASSPGQGSYEQYF. The V gene is TRBV5-1, the J gene TRBJ2-7; TRBD1 matches at 9 bases. V trimming: 5 bases; J trimming: 1 base; junction bases outside the gene matches: 4. The length of the CDR3 is 14 residues. The germline gives CDR1 SGHRS, CDR2 YFSETQ. Full variable domain (missing parts from reference TRBV5-1 and TRBJ2-7): KAGVTQTPRYLIKTRGQQVTLSCSPISGHRSVSWYQQTPGQGLQFLFEYFSETQRNKGNFPGRFSGRQFSNSRSEMNVSTLELGDSALYLCASSPGQGSYEQYFGPGTRLTVT.

The chain recombines TRBV29-1 with TRBJ1-2; 8 positions match TRBD1. The CDR3 consists of 13 residues. The V and J ends lost 4 bases and 4 bases, in that order; junction bases with no gene match: 5. The germline V gene has CDR1 SQVTM and CDR2 ANQGSEA. In DNA form, the CDR3 reads TGCAGCGTTGCCAGGGGGCGCGGCTATGGCTACACCTTC. Protein product: CSVARGRGYGYTF.

The chain employs TRBV6-5 and TRBJ1-5, with D possibly TRBD1 on 5 matching bases. Germline assignment: CDR1 MNHEY and CDR2 SVGAGI. The CDR3 is made up of 13 amino acids. V gave up 6 bases and J gave up 4 bases, with 10 bases separating them. CDR3 sequence reads: CASRRDRNQPQHF. CDR3 nucleotide sequence: TGTGCCAGCAGGAGAGACAGAAATCAGCCCCAGCATTTT.

The chain recombines TRBV11-3 with TRBJ2-3; maybe TRBD2 (6 bases). The V gene lost 1 base and the J gene lost 4 bases, with 9 bases spanning the gap. CDR1 is SGHNT, CDR2 YENEEA, per germline. This CDR3 region has 14 residues. The CDR3 region has the DNA TGTGCCAGCAGCTTAGTCCCTAGCGCAGATACGCAGTATTTT. This translates into CASSLVPSADTQYF.

V usage is TRBV4-1 and J usage is TRBJ2-7; 10 nucleotides line up with TRBD2. The CDR3 is made up of 16 amino acids. Germline V gene lookup returns CDR1 MGHRA and CDR2 YSYEKL. V was clipped by 0 bases and J by 3 bases; unmatched bases: 5. The CDR3: CASSQDLASGSYEQYF. The CDR3 DNA is TGCGCCAGCAGCCAAGATTTGGCTAGCGGGAGCTACGAGCAGTACTTC.

The V and J genes are TRBV4-3 and TRBJ2-5; TRBD2 aligns across 9 bases. The germline V gene encodes CDR1 LGHNA and CDR2 YSLEER. The CDR3 sequence is 15 residues long. Germline trimming cut 1 base from V and 2 bases from J; bases unmatched to any gene: 2. CDR3 sequence (DNA): TGCGCCAGCAGCCAAGGGACTAGCGAACAAGAGACCCAGTACTTC. It codes for CASSQGTSEQETQYF.

The rearrangement links TRBV30 to TRBJ1-2; D remains unclear. The CDR3 has 16 amino acids. CDR1 is GTSNPN, CDR2 SVGIG, per germline (reference sequence). The V end was cut by 3 bases, the J end by 4 bases, with 21 bases between. CDR3 in amino acids: CAWSRMAELTVYGYTF. The CDR3 DNA is TGTGCCTGGAGCCGGATGGCTGAACTAACTGTCTATGGCTACACCTTC.

The chain links TRBV7-6 to TRBJ2-1, with TRBD1 matching 9 bases. This CDR3 region has 15 residues. CDR1 is SGHVS and CDR2 is FNYEAQ in the germline V gene. Trimming removed 3 bases from V and 5 bases from J; junction bases left unmatched: 5. The CDR3 DNA reads TGTGCCAGCAGCTTTGGGACAGGGAATCACAATGAGCAGTTCTTC. This sequence encodes CASSFGTGNHNEQFF.

J is TRBJ2-7 and V is TRBV27, with TRBD1 matching 11 bases. With 5 bases clipped from V and 2 bases from J, the junction kept 8 bases outside the gene matches. Per the germline V gene, CDR1 is MNHEY and CDR2 is SMNVEV (reference sequence). This CDR3 has 16 amino acids. The CDR3 DNA reads TGTGCCAGCAGTCCCGATCCGGGACAGGGGGCCTACGAGCAGTACTTC. It encodes CASSPDPGQGAYEQYF.

The chain combines TRBV6-5 with TRBJ1-1; D may be TRBD1 (6 bases). The CDR3 runs 13 residues. V was shortened by 11 bases and J by 4 bases, with 17 bases between the two germline ends. Germline V gives CDR1 MNHEY, CDR2 SVGAGI. CDR3 bases: TGTGCCGACGGGGGGGGCTTGGGCACTGAAGCTTTCTTT. Translating gives CADGGGLGTEAFF.

The J gene is TRBJ2-7, the V gene TRBV18; 13 positions match TRBD2. Germline V lookup: CDR1 KGHSH, CDR2 LQKENI. Trimming cost V 3 bases and J 4 bases; bases outside gene matches: 15. The CDR3 is 19 amino acids. The CDR3 region is CASSPSHRTSGSRGYEQYF. CDR3 sequence (DNA): TGTGCCAGCTCACCTAGCCATAGGACTAGCGGGAGTCGGGGTTACGAGCAGTACTTC.

V and J are TRBV9 and TRBJ1-3; TRBD1 might be the D (5 bases). Germline values: CDR1 SGDLS, CDR2 YYNGEE. CDR3 size: 15 residues. V gave up 0 bases and J gave up 1 base, with 8 bases separating them. CDR3 coding DNA: TGTGCCAGCAGCGTAGGGGGGGGATCTGGAAACACCATATATTTT. It yields the protein CASSVGGGSGNTIYF.

V gene TRBV6-5 combines with J gene TRBJ1-4, with D tentatively TRBD1 (5 bases). The CDR3 is 16 residues long. Germline V gene data show CDR1 as MNHEY and CDR2 as SVGAGI. V dropped 0 bases and J dropped 4 bases, with 12 bases sitting between them. CDR3 DNA sequence: TGTGCCAGCAGTTACTCAATGGGGCTCGGTAATGAAAAACTGTTTTTT. As protein: CASSYSMGLGNEKLFF.

Measured by frequency, this clone is medium-sized (0.01 to 0.1%). The genes are TRBV6-6 and TRBJ1-1; 7 bases line up with TRBD1. After removal of 4 bases from V and 1 base from J, the junction contained 3 bases not matched to a gene. This CDR3 contains 14 residues. Looked up from germline, CDR1 is MNHNY and CDR2 is SVGAGI (reference sequence). The CDR3 here is CASSSRGENTEAFF. The DNA for the CDR3 is TGTGCCAGCAGTTCCAGGGGGGAGAACACTGAAGCTTTCTTT.

J is TRBJ1-5 and V is TRBV27; D perhaps matches TRBD1 (6 bases). Germline lookup yields CDR1 MNHEY and CDR2 SMNVEV (reference sequence). The V gene lost 1 base and the J gene lost 2 bases, with 18 bases spanning the gap. The CDR3 spans 18 residues. This chain's CDR3 is CASSLFVPGTRGNQPQHF. The CDR3 bases are TGTGCCAGCAGTTTATTTGTTCCAGGGACAAGGGGCAATCAGCCCCAGCATTTT.

The gene calls are TRBV18 and TRBJ1-1; maybe TRBD1 (6 bases). Germline V CDR1 and CDR2: KGHSH, LQKENI. V lost 3 bases to trimming and J lost 4 bases, with 12 bases between them. The CDR3 loop spans 14 amino acids. The CDR3 nucleotides are TGTGCCAGCTCACCCTCCCAGGGGAGCACTGAAGCTTTCTTT. Translation: CASSPSQGSTEAFF.

This chain links TRBV7-3 with TRBJ1-1; D may be TRBD1 (6 bases). V was clipped by 0 bases and J by 5 bases, with 19 bases between them. The V gene's germline CDR1 is SGHTA and CDR2 FQGTGA. This CDR3 spans 17 amino acids. CDR3 residues: CASSLTSARGPVTEAFF. The CDR3 DNA reads TGTGCCAGCAGCTTAACGTCGGCGCGGGGGCCGGTAACTGAAGCTTTCTTT.

The J gene is TRBJ2-5, the V gene TRBV5-1; D not resolved. This CDR3 contains 14 residues. V dropped 3 bases and J dropped 2 bases, with 11 bases sitting between them. Germline V lookup: CDR1 SGHRS, CDR2 YFSETQ. CDR3 sequence: CASSYKHPQETQYF. In DNA, the CDR3 is TGCGCCAGCAGCTACAAACACCCACAAGAGACCCAGTACTTC. The full variable domain, its missing parts supplied by reference TRBV5-1 and TRBJ2-5, is KAGVTQTPRYLIKTRGQQVTLSCSPISGHRSVSWYQQTPGQGLQFLFEYFSETQRNKGNFPGRFSGRQFSNSRSEMNVSTLELGDSALYLCASSYKHPQETQYFGPGTRLLVL.

Comment on this clone: Germline and junction disagree at one end, which may indicate a read error. The sample holds other DNA sequences that translate to the same CDR3. The chain uses TRBV30 and TRBJ1-2; TRBD1 aligns across 9 bases. The CDR3 sequence is 11 residues long. Germline CDR1 and CDR2: GTSNPN and SVGIG (reference sequence). For the CDR3, the DNA is TGTGCCTGGAGTACGGGGACAGGGAGGTCCTTC. Amino acid sequence: CAWSTGTGRSF.

This chain joins TRBV5-4 and TRBJ2-3; D ambiguous. CDR1 and CDR2 from the germline V gene are SGHNT and YYREEE (reference sequence). The length of the CDR3 is 14 residues. Between the trimmed V and J ends, which lost 2 bases and 0 bases, there was a span of 7 bases. The CDR3 reads CASSFTISTDTQYF. The CDR3 bases are TGTGCCAGCAGCTTCACTATCAGCACAGATACGCAGTATTTT.

The V gene is TRBV9, the J gene TRBJ2-3; 8 bases align to TRBD2. The J segment lost 3 bases and the V segment lost 4 bases, leaving 7 bases of the junction unmatched. There are 15 residues in the CDR3. Germline assignment: CDR1 SGDLS and CDR2 YYNGEE. For the CDR3, the DNA is TGTGCCAGCAGCCCGAGCGGGAGTAAAACAGATACGCAGTATTTT. Translating gives CASSPSGSKTDTQYF.

The DNA of the CDR3 is TGTGCCAGCAGCGTAGAAGGGAGGGCGAGGGCCAACGTCCTGACTTTC. Its protein is CASSVEGRARANVLTF. The genes are TRBV9 and TRBJ2-6, with 7 bases matching TRBD2. Trimming took 0 bases from V and 5 from J; bases not matched to a gene: 5. Germline CDR1 and CDR2: SGDLS and YYNGEE. The CDR3 has 16 residues.

The V and J genes are TRBV30 and TRBJ2-6; TRBD2 is a possible D gene (6 bases). CDR1 is GTSNPN and CDR2 is SVGIG in the germline V gene (reference sequence). The CDR3 runs to 16 residues. Trimming stripped 5 bases from V and 0 bases from J, with 14 bases between. The CDR3 region is CAWAGTFYSGANVLTF. DNA for the CDR3: TGTGCCTGGGCCGGGACTTTCTACTCTGGGGCCAACGTCCTGACTTTC.